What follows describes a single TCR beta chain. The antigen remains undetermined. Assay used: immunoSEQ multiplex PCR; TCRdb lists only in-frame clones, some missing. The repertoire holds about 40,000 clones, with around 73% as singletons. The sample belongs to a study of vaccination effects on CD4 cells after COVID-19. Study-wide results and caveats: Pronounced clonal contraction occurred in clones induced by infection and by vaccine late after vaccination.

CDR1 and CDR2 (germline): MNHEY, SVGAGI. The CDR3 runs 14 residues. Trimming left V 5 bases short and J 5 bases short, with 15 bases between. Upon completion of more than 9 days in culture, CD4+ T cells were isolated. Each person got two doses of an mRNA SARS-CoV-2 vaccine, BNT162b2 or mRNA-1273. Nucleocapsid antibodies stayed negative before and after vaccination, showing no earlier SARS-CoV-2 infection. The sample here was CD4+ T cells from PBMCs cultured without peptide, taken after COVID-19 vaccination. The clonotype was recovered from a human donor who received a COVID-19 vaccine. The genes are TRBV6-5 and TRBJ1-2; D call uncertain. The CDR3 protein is CASSPFLGPYGYTF. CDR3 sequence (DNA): TGTGCCAGCAGTCCCTTTTTAGGCCCTTATGGCTACACCTTC.